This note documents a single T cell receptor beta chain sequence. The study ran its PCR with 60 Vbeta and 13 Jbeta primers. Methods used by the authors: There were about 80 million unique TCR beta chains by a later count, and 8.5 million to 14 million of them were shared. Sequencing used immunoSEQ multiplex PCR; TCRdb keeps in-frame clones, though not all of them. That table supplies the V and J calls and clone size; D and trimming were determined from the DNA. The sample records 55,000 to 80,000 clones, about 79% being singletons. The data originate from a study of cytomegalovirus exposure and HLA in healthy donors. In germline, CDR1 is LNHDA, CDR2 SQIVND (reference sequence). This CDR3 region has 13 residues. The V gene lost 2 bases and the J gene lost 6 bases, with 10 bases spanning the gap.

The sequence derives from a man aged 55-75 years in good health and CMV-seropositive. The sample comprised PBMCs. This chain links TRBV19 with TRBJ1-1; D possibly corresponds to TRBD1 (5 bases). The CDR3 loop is CASSISGMAEAFF. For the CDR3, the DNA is TGTGCCAGTAGTATATCAGGGATGGCTGAAGCTTTCTTT. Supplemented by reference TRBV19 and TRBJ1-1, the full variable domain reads DGGITQSPKYLFRKEGQNVTLSCEQNLNHDAMYWYRQDPGQGLRLIYYSQIVNDFQKGDIAEGYSVSREKKESFPLTVTSAQKNPTAFYLCASSISGMAEAFFGQGTRLTVV.